This TCR beta chain was recorded in a study of response to subunit inactivated influenza vaccine. TCRdb ran MiXCR on the RT-PCR reads and lists one entry per CDR3 protein. The table lists 500,000 to 600,000 distinct CDR3 sequences, 14% of them singletons, with over 8.5% in the top ten. Trimming took off 5 bases at V and 9 bases at J, with 8 bases between the two ends. This CDR3 has 11 amino acids. The germline gives CDR1 MNHEY, CDR2 SVGEGT. This clonotype was counted ten times or more. The sample was PBMCs from blood, taken 11 to 12 days after vaccination. This receptor was obtained from a man aged 50 to 60 who received an inactivated influenza vaccine. The chain combines TRBV6-2 or TRBV6-3 with TRBJ2-1, with D hard to call. This CDR3 reads CASSPLFEQFF. Here the CDR3 DNA reads TGTGCCAGCAGTCCCTTGTTTGAGCAGTTCTTC.